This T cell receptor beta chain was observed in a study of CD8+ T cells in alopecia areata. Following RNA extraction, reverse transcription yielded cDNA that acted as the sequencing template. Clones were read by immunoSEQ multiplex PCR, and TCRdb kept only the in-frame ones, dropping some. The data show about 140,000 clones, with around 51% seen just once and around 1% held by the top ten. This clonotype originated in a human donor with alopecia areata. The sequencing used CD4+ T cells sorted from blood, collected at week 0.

DNA of the CDR3: TGTGCCTGGAGTGCTCCCGGGAGACTGATGAACACTGAAGCTTTCTTT. It is translated as CAWSAPGRLMNTEAFF. The V call is TRBV30, the J call TRBJ1-1; D unresolved. V lost 1 base and J 0 bases, leaving 15 bases between the germline ends. The V gene's germline CDR1 is GTSNPN and CDR2 SVGIG (reference sequence). This CDR3 has 16 amino acids.